Listed below are T cell receptor beta chains from one sample, sequenced in a study of a mutant IDH1 vaccine in newly diagnosed glioma. Using immunoSEQ multiplex PCR, the repertoire was profiled, and TCRdb retains in-frame clones only, with some absent. The sample shows some 120,000 clones, just under 80% of them seen only once. Their antigens remain unidentified. The sequenced sample was PBMCs, obtained from a glioma patient whose treatment included an IDH1 peptide vaccine. The receptor source for this set is a man in his forties with glioma. Each CDR3 is given with its conserved first and last residue. The order of the fields is CDR3 length, D gene, V gene, clone size, J gene, CDR3 protein, CDR3 DNA. A D gene is named only where the DNA matches it firmly. Size tells how often a clone was seen (once, few, many) or the class of an expanded clone, and some rows leave it out.

14,TRBD2,TRBV5-6,NA,TRBJ2-3,CASSLLAGADTQYF,TGTGCCAGCAGCTTACTAGCGGGAGCCGATACGCAGTATTTT
16,NA,TRBV15,NA,TRBJ2-1,CATSRDLGELGHEQFF,TGTGCCACCAGCAGAGATTTGGGGGAGCTGGGGCATGAGCAGTTCTTC
14,NA,TRBV6-5,NA,TRBJ2-2,CASSYSLSAGELFF,TGTGCCAGCAGTTACTCGTTGTCGGCCGGGGAGCTGTTTTTT
9,NA,TRBV4-1,NA,TRBJ2-7,CASSQVQYF,TGCGCCAGCAGCCAAGTCCAGTACTTC
13,NA,TRBV7-8,NA,TRBJ2-7,CASSLVGAYEQYF,TGTGCCAGCAGCTTAGTGGGGGCCTACGAGCAGTACTTC
16,TRBD2,TRBV28,NA,TRBJ2-5,CASSMGLAGGVETQYF,TGTGCCAGCAGTATGGGACTAGCGGGAGGTGTAGAGACCCAGTACTTC
14,NA,TRBV25-1,NA,TRBJ2-7,CASSDSGRRLEQYF,TGTGCCAGCAGTGACTCGGGACGTCGCCTCGAGCAGTACTTC
15,TRBD1,TRBV7-9,NA,TRBJ2-2,CASRSRGLNTGELFF,TGTGCCAGCAGATCCAGGGGGCTGAACACCGGGGAGCTGTTTTTT
15,NA,TRBV5-1,NA,TRBJ2-1,CASSLDGTSYNEQFF,TGCGCCAGCAGCTTGGATGGGACCAGTTACAATGAGCAGTTCTTC
15,TRBD2,TRBV11-2,NA,TRBJ2-1,CASSSRLAGAERQFF,TGTGCCAGCAGTTCCCGACTAGCGGGAGCCGAACGGCAGTTCTTC
17,TRBD1,TRBV5-1,NA,TRBJ2-7,CASSLVPTGTGSYEQYF,TGCGCCAGCAGCTTGGTACCTACCGGGACAGGGTCCTACGAGCAGTACTTC
12,NA,TRBV5-1,NA,TRBJ2-3,CASSLEADTQYF,TGCGCCAGCAGCTTGGAGGCAGATACGCAGTATTTT
14,TRBD1,TRBV6-1,NA,TRBJ1-3,CASSEGTGGNTIYF,TGTGCCAGCAGTGAAGGGACAGGGGGAAACACCATATATTTT
17,TRBD2,TRBV5-6,once,TRBJ2-1,CASSLASGVSKYNEQFF,TGTGCCAGCAGCTTGGCTAGCGGAGTCAGCAAGTACAATGAGCAGTTCTTC
14,NA,TRBV6-6,NA,TRBJ2-5,CASSPRASPRGQYF,TGTGCCAGCAGTCCCCGGGCGTCCCCTCGAGGGCAGTACTTC
14,TRBD1,TRBV19,NA,TRBJ1-1,CASTVQGAHTEAFF,TGTGCCAGTACCGTACAGGGGGCTCACACTGAAGCTTTCTTT
15,NA,TRBV6-5,once,TRBJ1-2,CASSTTKGAPSGYTF,TGTGCCAGCTCTACTACCAAAGGGGCCCCTTCTGGCTACACCTTC
16,NA,TRBV7-9,NA,TRBJ1-2,CASSYLDEDTNYGYTF,TGTGCCAGCAGCTATCTCGACGAGGACACTAACTATGGCTACACCTTC
15,NA,TRBV5-4,NA,TRBJ1-1,CASSLEGGRGTEAFF,TGTGCCAGCAGCTTGGAGGGGGGAAGGGGTACTGAAGCTTTCTTT
13,NA,TRBV28,NA,TRBJ1-1,CASSLAARTEAFF,TGTGCCAGCAGTTTAGCGGCGCGGACTGAAGCTTTCTTT
14,NA,TRBV7-2,NA,TRBJ2-1,CASSLSLPPNEQFF,TGTGCCAGCAGCTTAAGCCTGCCTCCCAATGAGCAGTTCTTC
17,TRBD2,TRBV5-6,NA,TRBJ2-5,CASSFKAGGPERKTQYF,TGTGCCAGCAGCTTTAAAGCGGGAGGTCCAGAAAGAAAGACCCAGTACTTC
18,TRBD2,TRBV19,NA,TRBJ2-7,CASRRTSGTTTSVYEQYF,TGTGCCAGTAGAAGGACTAGCGGGACTACTACGTCCGTCTACGAGCAGTACTTC
15,NA,TRBV10-3,NA,TRBJ1-1,CAIRPTGGKGTEAFF,TGTGCCATCAGACCAACCGGGGGAAAGGGCACTGAAGCTTTCTTT
18,NA,TRBV4-1,NA,TRBJ2-2,CASSQASSASHEVGELFF,TGCGCCAGCAGCCAAGCTTCATCGGCCTCCCACGAGGTCGGGGAGCTGTTTTTT
14,NA,TRBV19,NA,TRBJ1-6,CASSSPQRDSPLHF,TGTGCCAGTAGTTCCCCCCAGAGGGATTCACCCCTCCACTTT
14,NA,TRBV28,NA,TRBJ1-5,CASIPPGTTHPQHF,TGTGCCAGCATTCCCCCAGGTACCACCCATCCCCAGCATTTT
13,NA,TRBV19,NA,TRBJ2-3,CASSLAYADTQYF,TGTGCCAGTAGTCTGGCATACGCAGATACGCAGTATTTT
14,NA,TRBV5-4,NA,TRBJ2-3,CASSWGLRTDTQYF,TGTGCCAGCAGCTGGGGACTCCGCACAGATACGCAGTATTTT
12,TRBD1,TRBV6-5,NA,TRBJ1-4,CASSYQGGKLFF,TGTGCCAGCAGTTACCAGGGGGGAAAACTGTTTTTT
14,TRBD2,TRBV10-2,NA,TRBJ2-1,CASSVTSGHNEQFF,TGCGCCAGCAGTGTAACTAGCGGCCACAATGAGCAGTTCTTC
18,TRBD1,TRBV5-1,NA,TRBJ2-3,CASSKTTGTGPLTDTQYF,TGCGCCAGCAGCAAGACTACCGGGACAGGCCCTTTGACAGATACGCAGTATTTT
13,NA,TRBV29-1,NA,TRBJ2-7,CSVGGRMRNEQYF,TGCAGCGTTGGCGGTAGAATGCGGAACGAGCAGTACTTC
15,TRBD2,TRBV7-9,NA,TRBJ2-1,CASSARLAAHNEQFF,TGTGCCAGCAGCGCCAGACTAGCGGCCCACAATGAGCAGTTCTTC
13,NA,TRBV9,NA,TRBJ1-4,CASSVGGNEKLFF,TGTGCCAGCAGCGTCGGCGGGAATGAAAAACTGTTTTTT
14,TRBD1,TRBV11-1,NA,TRBJ1-2,CASSLGQGAYGYTF,TGTGCCAGCAGCTTGGGACAGGGGGCCTATGGCTACACCTTC
14,NA,TRBV30,NA,TRBJ1-5,CAWSGGIGKQPQHF,TGTGCCTGGAGTGGGGGTATTGGGAAACAGCCCCAGCATTTT
19,TRBD2,TRBV5-5,NA,TRBJ2-1,CASSRATSGPQSSYNEQFF,TGTGCCAGCAGCCGGGCGACTAGCGGGCCCCAAAGCTCCTACAATGAGCAGTTCTTC
16,NA,TRBV7-8,NA,TRBJ2-1,CASSLTNGLPYNEQFF,TGTGCCAGCAGCTTAACAAACGGACTACCATACAATGAGCAGTTCTTC
14,TRBD1,TRBV19,NA,TRBJ1-2,CASTPGGQFYGYTF,TGTGCCAGTACCCCAGGGGGGCAGTTCTATGGCTACACCTTC
17,TRBD2,TRBV4-1,few,TRBJ2-1,CASSRGGLAGLYNEQFF,TGCGCCAGCAGCCGGGGAGGACTAGCGGGCTTATACAATGAGCAGTTCTTC
16,TRBD2,TRBV19,NA,TRBJ2-2,CASSISSGGNTGELFF,TGTGCCAGTAGTATATCTAGCGGGGGGAACACCGGGGAGCTGTTTTTT
12,NA,TRBV6-1,NA,TRBJ2-7,CALKGDTYEQYF,TGTGCCCTTAAGGGGGACACCTACGAGCAGTACTTC
15,NA,TRBV19,NA,TRBJ2-5,CASSISVLTRETQYF,TGTGCCAGTAGTATATCCGTACTGACGAGGGAGACCCAGTACTTC
14,TRBD2,TRBV7-2,NA,TRBJ2-7,CASDGGSLVNEQYF,TGTGCCAGCGATGGCGGGAGCTTGGTTAACGAGCAGTACTTC
13,TRBD2,TRBV7-9,NA,TRBJ2-7,CASRLAGKREQYF,TGTGCCAGCAGGCTAGCGGGAAAAAGGGAGCAGTACTTC
14,NA,TRBV28,NA,TRBJ2-1,CASSLGGREAEQFF,TGTGCCAGCAGTTTAGGGGGTAGAGAGGCTGAGCAGTTCTTC
13,NA,TRBV19,NA,TRBJ1-2,CASSIKVFYGYTF,TGTGCCAGTAGTATTAAGGTTTTTTATGGCTACACCTTC
12,NA,TRBV7-2,NA,TRBJ2-7,CASSLPRGEQYF,TGTGCCAGCAGCCTTCCAAGGGGCGAGCAGTACTTC
19,TRBD2,TRBV7-2,once,TRBJ2-5,CASSLDPVRTSGARGTQYF,TGTGCCAGCAGCTTAGACCCGGTACGGACTAGCGGGGCCCGGGGGACCCAGTACTTC
13,NA,TRBV7-8,NA,TRBJ2-1,CASSLDRGYEQFF,TGTGCCAGCAGCTTAGATCGGGGTTATGAGCAGTTCTTC
14,TRBD1,TRBV5-1,NA,TRBJ1-2,CASSLGEGAGGYTF,TGCGCCAGCAGCCTGGGCGAGGGGGCGGGTGGCTACACCTTC
14,NA,TRBV5-1,NA,TRBJ2-7,CASSFLQANYEQYF,TGCGCCAGCAGCTTTCTACAGGCCAACTACGAGCAGTACTTC
14,NA,TRBV5-5,once,TRBJ2-7,CASSFSGSAYEQYF,TGTGCCAGCAGCTTTTCCGGTAGCGCCTACGAGCAGTACTTC
16,TRBD1,TRBV28,NA,TRBJ2-7,CASSSEQGALAYEQYF,TGTGCCAGCAGTTCAGAACAGGGGGCGCTGGCCTACGAGCAGTACTTC
13,TRBD2,TRBV7-6,NA,TRBJ2-7,CASSLAGEGEQYF,TGTGCCAGCAGCTTAGCGGGGGAGGGGGAGCAGTACTTC
12,NA,TRBV6-5,NA,TRBJ2-7,CASSYSLRVQYF,TGTGCCAGCAGTTACTCGCTGCGGGTCCAGTACTTC
15,NA,TRBV10-3,once,TRBJ2-2,CAISESLGGSGELFF,TGTGCCATCAGTGAGTCCCTCGGGGGTAGCGGGGAGCTGTTTTTT
12,NA,TRBV18,NA,TRBJ2-1,CASSPLQNEQFF,TGTGCCAGCTCACCATTGCAGAATGAGCAGTTCTTC